Sequencing of this T cell receptor beta chain was carried out in a study of blood T cells in healthy people across ages. Alongside a J-beta primer mix, a sample-barcoded 5' primer served in a second PCR lasting roughly 6 to 12 cycles. Every single cDNA molecule received a tag from a template-switch adaptor with 12 random nucleotides. TCRdb re-derived calls from the 5' RACE reads in MiXCR, one entry per CDR3 protein. The table shows roughly 830,000 distinct CDR3 sequences, with 60% to 80% occurring only once. Every donor contributed 7.5 to 10 milliliters of peripheral blood by blood draw. CDR3 size: 16 residues. Trimming cost V 5 bases and J 2 bases; bases outside gene matches: 7. Germline lookup yields CDR1 SGHDT and CDR2 YYEEEE.

Sequenced input: blood. The rearrangement joins TRBV5-6 to TRBJ2-6, with 7 bases lining up with TRBD2. This TCR was recovered from a man aged 25 to 45 in good health. The CDR3 DNA sequence: TGTGCCAGCAGACTCGATGGGGGGGCTGGGGCCAACGTCCTGACTTTC. Translating it yields CASRLDGGAGANVLTF. Drawing the rest from reference TRBV5-6 and TRBJ2-6, the complete variable domain is DAGVTQSPTHLIKTRGQQVTLRCSPKSGHDTVSWYQQALGQGPQFIFQYYEEEERQRGNFPDRFSGHQFPNYSSELNVNALLLGDSALYLCASRLDGGAGANVLTFGAGSRLTVL.